These T cell receptor beta chains were read from a single sample in a study of cytomegalovirus exposure and HLA in healthy donors. This table comes from immunoSEQ multiplex PCR, and its TCRdb copy is limited to in-frame clones, with some not included. The table includes some 150,000 clones, approximately 82% detected once. The specimen sequenced was PBMCs. These receptor sequences come from a woman between 35 and 50 years old in good health and CMV-seronegative. Each CDR3 is given with its conserved first and last residue. A D gene is named only where the DNA matches it firmly. The size of a clone is reported for some rows only, either as once, few or many, or as a class for expanded clones.

D: .; V: TRBV7-2; length: 14; size: .; J: TRBJ1-1; DNA: TGTGCCAGCAGCTTAATGACAGTGAACACTGAAGCTTTCTTT; CDR3: CASSLMTVNTEAFF
D: TRBD2; V: TRBV11-1; length: 15; size: .; J: TRBJ2-1; DNA: TGTGCCAGCAGTGGACTTACGGGAGGAGGGAATGAGCAGTTCTTC; CDR3: CASSGLTGGGNEQFF
D: .; V: TRBV5-5; length: 14; size: .; J: TRBJ2-5; DNA: TGTGCCAGCAGCTTGGGCGGACTCAGGGAGACCCAGTACTTC; CDR3: CASSLGGLRETQYF
D: .; V: TRBV29-1; length: 13; size: .; J: TRBJ1-5; DNA: TGCAGCGTTGAGGGAGGGCCGAATCAGCCCCAGCATTTT; CDR3: CSVEGGPNQPQHF
D: .; V: TRBV11-3; length: 14; size: .; J: TRBJ2-5; DNA: TGTGCCAGCAGCTTTCATCAGGGTTCCGAGACCCAGTACTTC; CDR3: CASSFHQGSETQYF
D: .; V: TRBV20-1; length: 11; size: .; J: TRBJ1-2; DNA: TGCAGTGCTAGACAGGGGATCAGCTACACCTTC; CDR3: CSARQGISYTF
D: TRBD2; V: TRBV2; length: 14; size: .; J: TRBJ2-5; DNA: TGTGCCAGCAGTGCTTACGGGGGGAGGGAGACCCAGTACTTC; CDR3: CASSAYGGRETQYF
D: TRBD1; V: TRBV15; length: 16; size: .; J: TRBJ1-5; DNA: TGTGCCACCAGCAGAGAAAAGACAGGGGTGAATCAGCCCCAGCATTTT; CDR3: CATSREKTGVNQPQHF
D: .; V: TRBV4-2; length: 14; size: few; J: TRBJ1-1; DNA: TGTGCCAGCAGCGGGGGGGGGTGGGACACTGAAGCTTTCTTT; CDR3: CASSGGGWDTEAFF
D: TRBD2; V: TRBV11-2; length: 16; size: .; J: TRBJ2-1; DNA: TGTGCCAGCAGCCCCTATATTCTAGCGGGAGGCGATGAGCAGTTCTTC; CDR3: CASSPYILAGGDEQFF
D: .; V: TRBV5-5; length: 18; size: .; J: TRBJ2-5; DNA: TGTGCCAGCAGCTTGGCGCAGGGCGCCAGCCTGATCCAAGAGACCCAGTACTTC; CDR3: CASSLAQGASLIQETQYF
D: .; V: TRBV5-1; length: 14; size: .; J: TRBJ1-1; DNA: TGCGCCAGCAGCTTGGCTGGCACCAGGTCCTTCGCTTTCTTT; CDR3: CASSLAGTRSFAFF
D: TRBD1; V: TRBV25-1; length: 13; size: once; J: TRBJ2-3; DNA: TGTGCCAGCAGGGACAGGGGGACAGATACGCAGTATTTT; CDR3: CASRDRGTDTQYF
D: .; V: TRBV30; length: 13; size: .; J: TRBJ2-1; DNA: TGTGCCTGGACCCTGATCCTAACCCCGAGTCGGGTCTTC; CDR3: CAWTLILTPSRVF
D: TRBD2; V: TRBV5-1; length: 15; size: .; J: TRBJ2-5; DNA: TGCGCCAGCAGCTTATTAGCGGGAGGGCAAGAGACCCAGTACTTC; CDR3: CASSLLAGGQETQYF
D: .; V: TRBV11-2; length: 14; size: .; J: TRBJ2-7; DNA: TGTGCCAGCAGCTTAGCTCAGGGGCCCTACGAGCAGTACTTC; CDR3: CASSLAQGPYEQYF
D: TRBD2; V: TRBV19; length: 16; size: .; J: TRBJ2-1; DNA: TGTGCCAGTAGTATAGCAACTAGCGGGAGTAACAATGAGCAGTTCTTC; CDR3: CASSIATSGSNNEQFF
D: TRBD2; V: TRBV6-1; length: 15; size: .; J: TRBJ2-7; DNA: TGTGCCAGCAGTGAACCGGGACTAGCATCCTACGAGCAGTACTTC; CDR3: CASSEPGLASYEQYF
D: .; V: TRBV28; length: 15; size: .; J: TRBJ1-5; DNA: TGTGCCAGCAGTCCTCCCCGGGGGGCGAATCAGCCCCAGCATTTT; CDR3: CASSPPRGANQPQHF
D: TRBD2; V: TRBV11-2; length: 18; size: .; J: TRBJ2-1; DNA: TGTGCCAGCAGCCATACCTCATGGTTCGGGAGGGAAAACAATGAGCAGTTCTTC; CDR3: CASSHTSWFGRENNEQFF
D: .; V: TRBV2; length: 15; size: .; J: TRBJ2-3; DNA: TGTGCCAGCAGCCCCCGGGACTTACTCACAGATACGCAGTATTTT; CDR3: CASSPRDLLTDTQYF
D: TRBD1; V: TRBV5-1; length: 15; size: .; J: TRBJ2-2; DNA: TGCGCCAGCAGCTCGGGACAGGGGAACACCGGGGAGCTGTTTTTT; CDR3: CASSSGQGNTGELFF
D: TRBD2; V: TRBV4-2; length: 18; size: .; J: TRBJ2-7; DNA: TGTGCCAGCAGCTCCCACCCCCTGCCCGCGGGAGTTGCGGACGAGCAGTACTTC; CDR3: CASSSHPLPAGVADEQYF
D: .; V: TRBV9; length: 15; size: .; J: TRBJ2-7; DNA: TGTGCCAGCAGCGTTACCGGAAGCGGATTCTACGAGCAGTACTTC; CDR3: CASSVTGSGFYEQYF
D: .; V: TRBV28; length: 14; size: .; J: TRBJ2-7; DNA: TGTGCCAGCTCCCTCGAGGCGGGAACCTACGAGCAGTACTTC; CDR3: CASSLEAGTYEQYF
D: .; V: TRBV11-2; length: 17; size: .; J: TRBJ1-6; DNA: TGTGCCAGCAGCTTAGGCCTTAGGAGGGGAAGGAATTCACCCCTCCACTTT; CDR3: CASSLGLRRGRNSPLHF
D: TRBD1; V: TRBV7-9; length: 13; size: .; J: TRBJ1-2; DNA: TGTGCCAGCGGATCACAGGGGGCCTATGGCTACACCTTC; CDR3: CASGSQGAYGYTF
D: TRBD1; V: TRBV27; length: 15; size: .; J: TRBJ2-5; DNA: TGTGCCAGCAGCATTCAGGGGGCTCCACGCCAGACCCAGTACTTC; CDR3: CASSIQGAPRQTQYF
D: .; V: TRBV11-2; length: 12; size: .; J: TRBJ1-2; DNA: TGTGCCAGCAGCTCCCGCGCTGATGGCTACACCTTC; CDR3: CASSSRADGYTF
D: .; V: TRBV5-4; length: 14; size: .; J: TRBJ2-1; DNA: TGTGCCAGCAGCTCCAACAGGGCTGGCAATGAGCAGTTCTTC; CDR3: CASSSNRAGNEQFF
D: TRBD2; V: TRBV6-4; length: 15; size: .; J: TRBJ2-1; DNA: TGTGCCAGCAGCATACTAGCGGGAGTGTACAATGAGCAGTTCTTC; CDR3: CASSILAGVYNEQFF
D: TRBD2; V: TRBV15; length: 16; size: .; J: TRBJ2-7; DNA: TGTGCCACCAGCGCCGGGACTAGCGGACGCTCCTACGAGCAGTACTTC; CDR3: CATSAGTSGRSYEQYF
D: .; V: TRBV27; length: 12; size: .; J: TRBJ2-2; DNA: TGTGCCAGCAGTTTAGTCGCCGGGGAGCTGTTTTTT; CDR3: CASSLVAGELFF
D: TRBD2; V: TRBV5-8; length: 16; size: .; J: TRBJ2-3; DNA: TGTGCCAGCAGCTTGGTTAGCGGGAGATCAGAAGATACGCAGTATTTT; CDR3: CASSLVSGRSEDTQYF
D: .; V: TRBV19; length: 15; size: .; J: TRBJ2-5; DNA: TGTGCCAGTAGTAGCCCCTTGGACTACCAAGAGACCCAGTACTTC; CDR3: CASSSPLDYQETQYF
D: .; V: TRBV7-2; length: 15; size: .; J: TRBJ2-1; DNA: TGTGCCAGCAGCTTACTAGTTATAACCTACAATGAGCAGTTCTTC; CDR3: CASSLLVITYNEQFF
D: TRBD2; V: TRBV5-1; length: 16; size: .; J: TRBJ2-5; DNA: TGCGCCAGCAGCGGGACTAGCGGCTTACATTCGGAGACCCAGTACTTC; CDR3: CASSGTSGLHSETQYF
D: TRBD2; V: TRBV28; length: 14; size: .; J: TRBJ2-7; DNA: TGTGCCAGCAGTTTTCGCGGGACTACCTACGAGCAGTACTTC; CDR3: CASSFRGTTYEQYF
D: .; V: TRBV11-3; length: 13; size: .; J: TRBJ1-1; DNA: TGTGCCAGCAGCCTACAGCAGAACACTGAAGCTTTCTTT; CDR3: CASSLQQNTEAFF
D: .; V: TRBV7-3; length: 18; size: .; J: TRBJ1-1; DNA: TGTGCCAGCAGCTTTAACCCACCGTACAGGGAAGTGAACACTGAAGCTTTCTTT; CDR3: CASSFNPPYREVNTEAFF
D: .; V: TRBV7-6; length: 17; size: .; J: TRBJ2-1; DNA: TGTGCCAGCAGCTTCCTTAGTCCTCTGAGCTCCTACAATGAGCAGTTCTTC; CDR3: CASSFLSPLSSYNEQFF
D: .; V: TRBV7-9; length: 14; size: .; J: TRBJ2-7; DNA: TGTGCCAGCTCGCCGGTCCTAGGAGACTACGAGCAGTACTTC; CDR3: CASSPVLGDYEQYF
D: TRBD1; V: TRBV5-4; length: 14; size: .; J: TRBJ2-5; DNA: TGTGCCAGCACCCTATCGGGACAGCAAGAGACCCAGTACTTC; CDR3: CASTLSGQQETQYF
D: .; V: TRBV27; length: 12; size: .; J: TRBJ1-2; DNA: TGTGCCAGCAGAGACAGGAACTATGGCTACACCTTC; CDR3: CASRDRNYGYTF
D: TRBD1; V: TRBV7-9; length: 15; size: .; J: TRBJ2-3; DNA: TGTGCCAGCAGCTTCAAAGGACAGGGCACAGATACGCAGTATTTT; CDR3: CASSFKGQGTDTQYF
D: .; V: TRBV9; length: 16; size: .; J: TRBJ2-2; DNA: TGTGCCAGCAGCCAACCTGGGACTCCCAGATACGGGGAGCTGTTTTTT; CDR3: CASSQPGTPRYGELFF
D: .; V: TRBV18; length: 14; size: .; J: TRBJ1-1; DNA: TGTGCCAGCTCATCGAACAGGGCTGAGGTTGAAGCTTTCTTT; CDR3: CASSSNRAEVEAFF
D: TRBD2; V: TRBV28; length: 19; size: .; J: TRBJ2-3; DNA: TGTGCCAGCAGTAGCATTGTGGTGGGACTAGCGGGGGCTACAGATACGCAGTATTTT; CDR3: CASSSIVVGLAGATDTQYF
D: TRBD1; V: TRBV5-4; length: 16; size: .; J: TRBJ2-3; DNA: TGTGCCAGCAGCTTGTACGCAGGGGGCTTTTCAGATACGCAGTATTTT; CDR3: CASSLYAGGFSDTQYF
D: .; V: TRBV5-5; length: 17; size: .; J: TRBJ2-3; DNA: TGTGCCAGCAGTCCCCTCAGGGGGGCAGGGCTCGCAGATACGCAGTATTTT; CDR3: CASSPLRGAGLADTQYF
D: TRBD2; V: TRBV7-2; length: 15; size: .; J: TRBJ2-7; DNA: TGTGCCAGCAGCGCCGGACTAGCGGGAGCCTACGAGCAGTACTTC; CDR3: CASSAGLAGAYEQYF
D: TRBD2; V: TRBV7-9; length: 16; size: .; J: TRBJ2-5; DNA: TGTTCCAGCAGCTCCCCTTGGGGCGGGGGACTTTGGACCCAGTACTTC; CDR3: CSSSSPWGGGLWTQYF
D: .; V: TRBV6-5; length: 12; size: .; J: TRBJ2-1; DNA: TGTGCCAGCATGTCCAGATACAATGAGCAGTTCTTC; CDR3: CASMSRYNEQFF